This is a list of T cell receptor beta chains from one sample in a study of T cell repertoires in aging, cancer and after chemotherapy. MiXCR, applied by TCRdb to the multiplex PCR reads, yields one record per CDR3 protein. The sample holds some 2,100 distinct CDR3 sequences; over 25% are singletons and the top ten take approximately 15%. The material sequenced was blood. The receptors derive from a human donor with a solid tumor. Each CDR3 is given with its conserved first and last residue. D genes are given only for firm matches. Some rows mark clone size as missing; the rest say once, few, many or name a class of expanded clone.

j_call d_call v_call clone_size cdr3_length cdr3_nt cdr3_aa
TRBJ2-7 TRBD1 TRBV5-5 medium-sized 18 TGTGCCAGCAGCAATGGGACAGGGGCCTATATCAATACCTACGAGCAGTACTTC CASSNGTGAYINTYEQYF
TRBJ1-1 TRBD1 TRBV18 . 14 TGTGCCAGCTCACCACGGGACAGCAACACTGAAGCTTTCTTT CASSPRDSNTEAFF
TRBJ2-5 TRBD1 TRBV28 once 15 TGTGCCAGCAGCGGACAGGGATCGGTACCAGAGACCCAGTACTTC CASSGQGSVPETQYF
TRBJ2-5 . TRBV5-5 medium-sized 15 TGTGCCAGCAGCGACCCGAGAAGTTACCAAGAGACCCAGTACTTC CASSDPRSYQETQYF
TRBJ1-6 . TRBV13 large 16 TGTGCCAGCAGCCAATCCGTTGGGCAGGGGAATTCACCCCTCCACTTT CASSQSVGQGNSPLHF
TRBJ2-2 . TRBV7-9 medium-sized 13 TGTGCCAGCAGCTCAGCCAGCCACGGGGAGCTGTTTTTT CASSSASHGELFF
TRBJ1-1 . TRBV19 medium-sized 13 TGTGCCACTAGGGCGACTCGGTGGACTGAAGCTTTCTTT CATRATRWTEAFF
TRBJ2-1 . TRBV21-1 . 13 TGTGCCAGCAGCAAGACAGCCTACAATGAGCAGTTCTTC CASSKTAYNEQFF
TRBJ2-1 . TRBV19 large 11 TGTGCCAGTAGACTGCTAGCGGAGCAGTTCTTC CASRLLAEQFF
TRBJ1-1 . TRBV12-3/TRBV12-4 few 14 TGTGCCAGCAGTTTACCAGGGAGGGCCACTGAAGCTTTCTTT CASSLPGRATEAFF
TRBJ1-2 . TRBV7-2 . 15 TGTGCCAGCAGCTTAGTCGGGGGGAACAACTATGGCTACACCTTC CASSLVGGNNYGYTF
TRBJ1-1 . TRBV6-6 few 18 TGTGCCAGCAGACCCCGGGGGAGGGTTTTGGAGGGTACAACTGAAGCTTTCTTT CASRPRGRVLEGTTEAFF
TRBJ2-1 TRBD2 TRBV7-9 . 15 TGTGCCAGCAGCTCACGGGAGGGGCCGTACAATGAGCAGTTCTTC CASSSREGPYNEQFF
TRBJ2-5 TRBD2 TRBV19 medium-sized 18 TGTGCCAGTAGCCTCGAGACTAGCGGGGGGCCGACGGGAGAGACCCAGTACTTC CASSLETSGGPTGETQYF
TRBJ2-3 TRBD2 TRBV4-3 few 19 TGCGCCAGCAGCCAAGATAGGAGTAGCGGGGGGCTTAGCACAGATACGCAGTATTTT CASSQDRSSGGLSTDTQYF
TRBJ1-5 . TRBV19 medium-sized 15 TGTGCCAGTAGCGGGGGGTCCCGTAGCAATCAGCCCCAGCATTTT CASSGGSRSNQPQHF
TRBJ1-5 . TRBV27 medium-sized 15 TGTGCCAGCAGTTTATCACAAAATAGCAATCAGCCCCAGCATTTT CASSLSQNSNQPQHF
TRBJ1-5 TRBD1 TRBV12-3/TRBV12-4 few 15 TGTGCCAGCAGCCCGACAGGGTATAGCAATCAGCCCCAGCATTTT CASSPTGYSNQPQHF
TRBJ2-3 . TRBV28 . 12 TGTGCCAGCAGCTACCCTAGGGGTACGCAGTATTTT CASSYPRGTQYF
TRBJ1-6 . TRBV18 large 14 TGTGCCAGCTCACTCCGACAGGAAGGTTCACCCCTCCACTTT CASSLRQEGSPLHF
TRBJ2-1 TRBD2 TRBV20-1 . 15 TGCAGTGCTAGCGCCGGGACTAGCTCCCACAATGAGCAGTTCTTC CSASAGTSSHNEQFF
TRBJ2-2 TRBD1 TRBV6-4 . 16 TGTGCCAGCAGTCCGACCGGGACAGGGGACACCGGGGAGCTGTTTTTT CASSPTGTGDTGELFF
TRBJ1-5 . TRBV7-9 . 16 TGTGCCAGCAGCCCGTCGGGGGGTGGGAGCAATCAGCCCCAGCATTTT CASSPSGGGSNQPQHF
TRBJ1-1 . TRBV25-1 . 15 TGTGCCAGCACCCCGTCGGCCTCGGGGGACACTGAAGCTTTCTTT CASTPSASGDTEAFF
TRBJ1-1 . TRBV10-2 . 13 TGCGCCAGCAGTGAGTTCGGACGCACTGAAGCTTTCTTT CASSEFGRTEAFF
TRBJ2-1 . TRBV19 large 13 TGTGCCAGTAGATGGGCAGGGGACAATGAGCAGTTCTTC CASRWAGDNEQFF
TRBJ1-2 . TRBV12-3/TRBV12-4 medium-sized 12 TGTGCCAGCAGTTTTCAGGGGCAGGGCTACACCTTC CASSFQGQGYTF
TRBJ2-7 TRBD2 TRBV20-1 . 13 TGCAGTGCGGGGGGGACTAGCGGTAGGGAGCAGTACTTC CSAGGTSGREQYF
TRBJ1-5 TRBD1 TRBV18 medium-sized 16 TGTGCCAGCTCTTCAAGAACAGGGGGCGAAGATCAGCCCCAGCATTTT CASSSRTGGEDQPQHF
TRBJ1-2 . TRBV24-1 medium-sized 15 TGTGCCACCAGTGATTCACGGACGGTCCAATATGGCTACACCTTC CATSDSRTVQYGYTF
TRBJ1-1 TRBD1 TRBV11-2 . 18 TGTGCCAGCAGCCTTAGTACCAACAGGGGGCGGAGGGACACTGAAGCTTTCTTT CASSLSTNRGRRDTEAFF
TRBJ1-1 TRBD1 TRBV12-3/TRBV12-4 medium-sized 12 TGTGCCAGCAGTCTGGACAGGGTGCGTGCTTTCTTT CASSLDRVRAFF
TRBJ2-6 . TRBV29-1 few 17 TGCAGCGTCCACCGGGACGGAGGGGGCTCTGGGGCCAACGTCCTGACTTTC CSVHRDGGGSGANVLTF
TRBJ1-1 . TRBV18 . 12 TGTGCCAGCTCACCCGTGGACCGAGGAGCTTTCTTT CASSPVDRGAFF
TRBJ2-1 TRBD2 TRBV20-1 few 14 TGCAGTGCCCCGGGACTAGCGGGGAACAATGAGCAGTTCTTC CSAPGLAGNNEQFF
TRBJ2-1 . TRBV9 . 13 TGTGCCAGCAGCGTAGGGATTTACAATGAGCAGTTCTTC CASSVGIYNEQFF
TRBJ2-5 TRBD2 TRBV4-3 . 15 TGTGCCAGCAGCCAAGTCCCGGGGGGGCAAGAGACCAAGTACTTC CASSQVPGGQETKYF
TRBJ1-1 . TRBV20-1 few 11 TGCAGGGGGACGGGAAACACTGAAGCTTTCTTT CRGTGNTEAFF
TRBJ1-5 . TRBV7-9 . 16 TGTGCCAGCAGCCGTACCCAGAGCTATAGCAATCAGCCCCAGCATTTT CASSRTQSYSNQPQHF
TRBJ2-7 . TRBV19 medium-sized 15 TGTGCCAGTAGTCTACGGACAGATAGCTCCTACGAGCAGTACTTC CASSLRTDSSYEQYF
TRBJ2-3 TRBD1 TRBV29-1 large 16 TGCAGCGTTGTGGGGACAGCTTCCATGCTGACAGATACGCAGTATTTT CSVVGTASMLTDTQYF
TRBJ2-7 . TRBV27 medium-sized 15 TGTGCCAGCAGTTTATCATCCGATTCGACCTACGAGCAGTACTTC CASSLSSDSTYEQYF
TRBJ1-1 . TRBV11-2 . 15 TGTGCCAGCAGCTTAGTCGGGCAGGTGAACACTGAAGCTTTCTTT CASSLVGQVNTEAFF
TRBJ1-5 . TRBV6-4 medium-sized 18 TGTGCCAGCAGTGACTCGAGAATTAAGGCATTACAATTTCAGCCCCAGCATTTT CASSDSRIKALQFQPQHF
TRBJ2-5 TRBD2 TRBV20-1 few 15 TGCAGTGTTCACACCGGGACTAGCGCACAAGAGACCCAGTACTTC CSVHTGTSAQETQYF
TRBJ2-3 TRBD2 TRBV4-3 few 16 TGCGCCAGCAGCCAGGGGGGCGGGGGGGGCACAGATACGCAGTATTTT CASSQGGGGGTDTQYF
TRBJ2-7 TRBD1 TRBV7-9 medium-sized 16 TGTGCCAGAAGCCTAGGGGGCAGGGGAACGAGGGACGAGCAGTACTTC CARSLGGRGTRDEQYF
TRBJ2-7 TRBD1 TRBV19 . 14 TGTGCCAGTAGAGAGGGACAGGGCGACTACGAGCAGTACTTC CASREGQGDYEQYF
TRBJ2-3 TRBD2 TRBV6-5 . 16 TGTGCCAGCAGTTCCGGGACTATCGGGGGTGCAGATACGCAGTATTTT CASSSGTIGGADTQYF
TRBJ1-5 . TRBV19 medium-sized 18 TGTGCCAGTAGTACCCGGCCAGGACAAACTTTGGGCAATCAGCCCCAGCATTTT CASSTRPGQTLGNQPQHF
TRBJ2-2 TRBD2 TRBV30 . 15 TGTGCCTGGAGGAGACTAGCGGGGGGGTCCGGGGAGCTGTTTTTT CAWRRLAGGSGELFF
TRBJ2-5 TRBD1 TRBV19 large 17 TGTGCCAGTAGTATAGCTCCAGGGACAGGGGGCGCGGAGACCCAGTACTTC CASSIAPGTGGAETQYF
TRBJ2-7 . TRBV28 . 14 TGTGCCAGCAGTTTAGGTGGTACCTACGATTGGCAGTACTTC CASSLGGTYDWQYF
TRBJ1-4 . TRBV20-1 few 14 TGCAGTGCTAGATCCCGGCAGCTTAATGAAAAACTGTTTTTT CSARSRQLNEKLFF